These T cell receptor beta chains were read from a single sample in a study of shared clonotypes between healthy human individuals. Using immunoSEQ multiplex PCR, the repertoire was profiled, and TCRdb retains in-frame clones only, with some absent. The sample has around 750,000 clones, 74% seen once; the top ten hold 1.5% to 2%. Sequenced sample: memory CD4+ T cells sorted from blood. These receptors came from a woman aged 30 to 39 in good health. Both conserved end residues are part of each CDR3. Each record gives: V gene, J gene, CDR3 protein.

v_gene: TRBV5-1
j_gene: TRBJ2-7
CDR3aa: CASSLTGADYEQYF

v_gene: TRBV9
j_gene: TRBJ2-6
CDR3aa: CASRGSSGANVLTF

v_gene: TRBV11-2
j_gene: TRBJ2-1
CDR3aa: CASSFRGNEQFF

v_gene: TRBV6-1
j_gene: TRBJ2-5
CDR3aa: CASSEARGETQYF

v_gene: TRBV7-3
j_gene: TRBJ2-2
CDR3aa: CASSLTGQGNTGELFF

v_gene: TRBV28
j_gene: TRBJ1-3
CDR3aa: CASSPPSAGSPSGNTIYF

v_gene: TRBV30
j_gene: TRBJ2-7
CDR3aa: CAWKTGRNPYEQYF

v_gene: TRBV27
j_gene: TRBJ1-1
CDR3aa: CASRYGQGATEAFF

v_gene: TRBV2
j_gene: TRBJ1-2
CDR3aa: CASTPGSSHGYGYTF

v_gene: TRBV5-1
j_gene: TRBJ1-2
CDR3aa: CASSSRQGVGGYTF

v_gene: TRBV28
j_gene: TRBJ2-3
CDR3aa: CASSSPLAGATDTQYF

v_gene: TRBV14
j_gene: TRBJ2-7
CDR3aa: CASSHTRLAGSSGQYF

v_gene: TRBV6-5
j_gene: TRBJ2-7
CDR3aa: CASSYKGRYEQYF

v_gene: TRBV5-1
j_gene: TRBJ2-7
CDR3aa: CASSPGLPHYEQYF

v_gene: TRBV28
j_gene: TRBJ1-5
CDR3aa: CASSFRRGRQPQHF

v_gene: TRBV15
j_gene: TRBJ2-7
CDR3aa: CATSRELADFYEQYF

v_gene: TRBV27
j_gene: TRBJ2-7
CDR3aa: CASSVLATVKIREQYF

v_gene: TRBV27
j_gene: TRBJ2-1
CDR3aa: CASRSGTGNYNEQFF